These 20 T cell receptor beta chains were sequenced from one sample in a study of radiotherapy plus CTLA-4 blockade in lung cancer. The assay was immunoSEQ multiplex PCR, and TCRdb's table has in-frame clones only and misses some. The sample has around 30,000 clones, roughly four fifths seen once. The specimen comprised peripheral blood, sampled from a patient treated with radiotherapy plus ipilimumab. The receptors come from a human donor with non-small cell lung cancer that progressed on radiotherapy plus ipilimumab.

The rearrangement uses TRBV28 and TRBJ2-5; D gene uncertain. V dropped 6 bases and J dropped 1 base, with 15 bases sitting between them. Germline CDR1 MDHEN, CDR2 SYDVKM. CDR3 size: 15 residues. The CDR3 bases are TGTGCCAGCAGCTCGGTCCAGAATTTCCAAGAGACCCAGTACTTC. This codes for CASSSVQNFQETQYF.

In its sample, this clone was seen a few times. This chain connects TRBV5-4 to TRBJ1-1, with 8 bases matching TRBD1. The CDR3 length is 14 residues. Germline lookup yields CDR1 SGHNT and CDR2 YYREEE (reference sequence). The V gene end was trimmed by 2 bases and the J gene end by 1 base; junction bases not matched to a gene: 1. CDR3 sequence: CASSFGQGNTEAFF. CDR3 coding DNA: TGTGCCAGCAGCTTCGGACAGGGGAACACTGAAGCTTTCTTT.

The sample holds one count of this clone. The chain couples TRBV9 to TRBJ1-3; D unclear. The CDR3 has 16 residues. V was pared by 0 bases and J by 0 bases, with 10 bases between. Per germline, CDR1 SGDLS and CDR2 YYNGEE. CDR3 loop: CASSVDTLGSGNTIYF. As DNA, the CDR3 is TGTGCCAGCAGCGTAGATACGTTGGGCTCTGGAAACACCATATATTTT.

The CDR3, as DNA: TGTGCCAGCAGCGTAGTTGGGGGGTTGGGCACAGATACGCAGTATTTT. As protein: CASSVVGGLGTDTQYF. V is TRBV9 and J is TRBJ2-3, with D perhaps TRBD2 (6 bases). The CDR3 has 16 amino acids. The ends were cut back, 0 bases at V and 1 base at J, with 12 bases in the middle. Germline CDR1 and CDR2: SGDLS and YYNGEE.

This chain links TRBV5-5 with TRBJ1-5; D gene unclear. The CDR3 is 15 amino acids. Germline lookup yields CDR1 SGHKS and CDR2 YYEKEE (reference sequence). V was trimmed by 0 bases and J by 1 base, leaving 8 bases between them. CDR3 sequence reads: CASSLGAASNQPQHF. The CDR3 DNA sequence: TGTGCCAGCAGCTTGGGGGCAGCCAGCAATCAGCCCCAGCATTTT.

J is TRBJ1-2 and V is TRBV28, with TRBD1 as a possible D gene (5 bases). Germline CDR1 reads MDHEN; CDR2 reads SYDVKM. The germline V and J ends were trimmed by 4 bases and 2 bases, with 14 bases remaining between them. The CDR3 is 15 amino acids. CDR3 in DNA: TGTGCCAGCAGTTCCAGCCAGGGATTCAACTATGGCTACACCTTC. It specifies CASSSSQGFNYGYTF.

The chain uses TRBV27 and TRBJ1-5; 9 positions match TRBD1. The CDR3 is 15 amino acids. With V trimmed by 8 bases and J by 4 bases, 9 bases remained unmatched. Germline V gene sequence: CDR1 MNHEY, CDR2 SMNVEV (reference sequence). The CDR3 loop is CASGYGTGINQPQHF. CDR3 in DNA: TGTGCCAGCGGGTACGGGACAGGGATAAATCAGCCCCAGCATTTT.

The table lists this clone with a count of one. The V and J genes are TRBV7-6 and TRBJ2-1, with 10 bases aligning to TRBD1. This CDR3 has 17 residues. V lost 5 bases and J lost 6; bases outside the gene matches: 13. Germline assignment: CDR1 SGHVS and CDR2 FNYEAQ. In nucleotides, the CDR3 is TGTGCCAGCAGCCCCCGGGACAGGGGAGACCCACCCAATGAGCAGTTCTTC. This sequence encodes CASSPRDRGDPPNEQFF. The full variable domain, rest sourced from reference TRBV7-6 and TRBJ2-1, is GAGVSQSPRYKVTKRGQDVALRCDPISGHVSLYWYRQALGQGPEFLTYFNYEAQQDKSGLPNDRFSAERPEGSISTLTIQRTEQRDSAMYRCASSPRDRGDPPNEQFFGPGTRLTVL.

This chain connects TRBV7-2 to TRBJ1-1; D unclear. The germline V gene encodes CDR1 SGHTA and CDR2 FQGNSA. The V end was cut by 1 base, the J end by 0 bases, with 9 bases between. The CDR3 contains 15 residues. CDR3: CASSLGTVLNTEAFF. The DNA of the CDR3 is TGTGCCAGCAGCTTAGGCACGGTCCTGAACACTGAAGCTTTCTTT.

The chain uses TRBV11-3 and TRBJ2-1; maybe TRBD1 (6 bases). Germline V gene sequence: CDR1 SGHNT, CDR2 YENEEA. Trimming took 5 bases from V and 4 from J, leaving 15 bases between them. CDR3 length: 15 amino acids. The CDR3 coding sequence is TGTGCCAGCAGCGCATCCGGGACAAATTACAATGAGCAGTTCTTC. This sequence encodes CASSASGTNYNEQFF.

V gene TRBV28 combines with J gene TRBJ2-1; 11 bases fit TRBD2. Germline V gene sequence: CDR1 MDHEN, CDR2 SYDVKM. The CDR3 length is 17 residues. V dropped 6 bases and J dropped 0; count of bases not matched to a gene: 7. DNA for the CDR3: TGTGCCAGCAGCCTAGCGGGAGGCACCGGCTCCTACAATGAGCAGTTCTTC. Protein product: CASSLAGGTGSYNEQFF.

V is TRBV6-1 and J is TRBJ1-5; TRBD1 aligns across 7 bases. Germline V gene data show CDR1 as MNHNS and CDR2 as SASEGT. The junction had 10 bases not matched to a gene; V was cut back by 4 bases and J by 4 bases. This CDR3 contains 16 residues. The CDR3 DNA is TGTGCCAGCAGTGTAACCGGGACAGCAGGAAATCAGCCCCAGCATTTT. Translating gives CASSVTGTAGNQPQHF.

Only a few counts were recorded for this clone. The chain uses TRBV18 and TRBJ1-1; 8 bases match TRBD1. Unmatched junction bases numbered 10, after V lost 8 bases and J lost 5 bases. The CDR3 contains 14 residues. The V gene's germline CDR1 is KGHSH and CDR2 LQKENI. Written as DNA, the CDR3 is TGTGCCAGCCTCGAGACAGGGGAGGGAACTGAAGCTTTCTTT. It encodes CASLETGEGTEAFF. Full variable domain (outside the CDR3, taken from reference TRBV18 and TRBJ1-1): NAGVMQNPRHLVRRRGQEARLRCSPMKGHSHVYWYRQLPEEGLKFMVYLQKENIIDESGMPKERFSAEFPKEGPSILRIQQVVRGDSAAYFCASLETGEGTEAFFGQGTRLTVV.

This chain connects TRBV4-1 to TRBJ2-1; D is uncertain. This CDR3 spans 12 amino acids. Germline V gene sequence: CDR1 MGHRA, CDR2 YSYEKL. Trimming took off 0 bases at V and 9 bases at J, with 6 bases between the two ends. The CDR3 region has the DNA TGCGCCAGCAGCCAAGATAGACGTGAGCAGTTCTTC. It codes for CASSQDRREQFF.

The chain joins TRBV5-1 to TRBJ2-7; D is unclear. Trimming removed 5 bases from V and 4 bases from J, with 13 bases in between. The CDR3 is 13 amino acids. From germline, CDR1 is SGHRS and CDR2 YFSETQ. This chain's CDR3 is CASSVSNGYEQYF. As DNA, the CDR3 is TGCGCCAGCAGTGTTTCGAACGGGTACGAGCAGTACTTC.

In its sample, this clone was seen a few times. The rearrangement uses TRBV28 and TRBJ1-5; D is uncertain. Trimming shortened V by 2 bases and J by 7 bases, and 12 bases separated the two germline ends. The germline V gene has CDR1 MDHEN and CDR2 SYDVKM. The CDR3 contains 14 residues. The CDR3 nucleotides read TGTGCCAGCAGTTTACAGGACTCTGGGCAGCCCCAGCATTTT. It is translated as CASSLQDSGQPQHF.

CDR3 protein: CASGSPYNEQFF. CDR3 coding DNA: TGCGCGAGCGGGAGCCCCTACAATGAGCAGTTCTTC. The chain is built from TRBV4-1 and TRBJ2-1, with 8 bases lining up with TRBD2. CDR3 size: 12 residues. The germline gives CDR1 MGHRA, CDR2 YSYEKL.

The CDR3 here is CASMRQSIYNEQFF. The CDR3 DNA reads as TGTGCCAGCATGCGGCAATCGATCTACAATGAGCAGTTCTTC. This chain uses TRBV2 with TRBJ2-1, with no clear D. The CDR3 extends over 14 amino acids. Germline V gives CDR1 SNHLY, CDR2 FYNNEI. V lost 7 bases to trimming and J lost 3 bases, with 13 bases between them.

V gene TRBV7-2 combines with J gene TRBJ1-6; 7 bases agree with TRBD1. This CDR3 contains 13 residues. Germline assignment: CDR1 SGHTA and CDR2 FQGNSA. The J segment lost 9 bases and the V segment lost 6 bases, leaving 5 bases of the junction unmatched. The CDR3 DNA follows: TGTGCCAGCAGGTTGACAGGGCTTTCACCCCTCCACTTT. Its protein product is CASRLTGLSPLHF.

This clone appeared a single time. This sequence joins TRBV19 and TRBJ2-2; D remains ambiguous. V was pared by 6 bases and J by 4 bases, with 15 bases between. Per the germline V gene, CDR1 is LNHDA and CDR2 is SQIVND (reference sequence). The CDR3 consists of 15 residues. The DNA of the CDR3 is TGTGCCAGTAGCCCTCCCAGCACAATCACCGGGGAGCTGTTTTTT. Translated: CASSPPSTITGELFF.